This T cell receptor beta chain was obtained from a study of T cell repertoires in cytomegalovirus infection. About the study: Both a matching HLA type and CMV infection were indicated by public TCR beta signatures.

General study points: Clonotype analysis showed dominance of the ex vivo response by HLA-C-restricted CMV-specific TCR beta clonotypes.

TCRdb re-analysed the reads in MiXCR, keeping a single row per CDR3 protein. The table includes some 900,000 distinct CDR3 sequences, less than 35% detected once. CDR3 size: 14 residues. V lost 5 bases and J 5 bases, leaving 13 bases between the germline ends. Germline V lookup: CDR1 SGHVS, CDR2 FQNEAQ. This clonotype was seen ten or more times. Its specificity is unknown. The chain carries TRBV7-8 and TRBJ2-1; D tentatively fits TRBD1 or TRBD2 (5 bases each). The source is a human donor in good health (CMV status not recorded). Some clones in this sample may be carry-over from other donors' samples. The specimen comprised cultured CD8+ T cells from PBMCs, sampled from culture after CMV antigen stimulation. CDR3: CASSGTAWDNEQFF. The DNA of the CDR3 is TGTGCCAGCAGCGGGACCGCGTGGGACAATGAGCAGTTCTTC.